Sequencing of this T cell receptor beta chain was carried out in a study of lymphopenia after photon versus proton radiotherapy. Worth noting for this clone: The target antigen is unknown.

This table comes from immunoSEQ multiplex PCR, and its TCRdb copy is limited to in-frame clones, with some not included. The sample gives approximately 29,000 clones, over 75% of which show up once; 14% is in the top ten. Study results and caveats: Under photons, naive T cells and diversity fell while effector/memory populations rose.

The germline CDR1 and CDR2 sequences are ENHRY and SYGVKD. The CDR3 covers 15 residues. Between the trimmed V and J ends, which lost 6 bases and 2 bases, there was a span of 17 bases. The TCR originated in a woman in her seventies with pancreatic cancer. Here the sequenced sample was peripheral blood, taken from a patient treated with proton-based radiotherapy. The chain recombines TRBV10-3 with TRBJ2-7; TRBD2 is a possible D gene (5 bases). The CDR3 region has the DNA TGTGCCATCAGCAAAGAAGAGGGCTCTACCTACGAGCAGTACTTC. It is translated as CAISKEEGSTYEQYF.